One T cell receptor (beta chain) is described in this entry. The antigen remains unidentified. Germline lookup yields CDR1 SGDLS and CDR2 YYNGEE. The CDR3 is made up of 16 amino acids. Trimming at V came to 5 bases and at J to 4 bases, leaving 12 bases not matched to a gene. This sample is drawn from a study of T-cell memory formation after mild COVID-19. Points from the study as a whole: Among contracting clones, CD4+ were mainly CM/EM and CD8+ enriched in EMRA. Clones contracting day 15 to 85 were balanced CD4/CD8; later expanders leaned CD4+. The finding that pre-infection memory included some responding clones suggested that cross-reactive memory joined.

MiXCR was run by TCRdb on the 5' RACE reads, yielding one entry per CDR3 protein. The sample has around 430,000 distinct CDR3 sequences; about 15% are singletons. The clonotype comes from a man aged 18 to 35 who had mild COVID-19 (a few samples of this study predate the infection). Cell type and time point are not known. Sequencing was done on a sample of PBMCs or a T cell subset sorted from them (not recorded which). The rearrangement uses TRBV9 and TRBJ2-5, with 9 bases identical to TRBD2. CDR3 amino acids: CASSRPGGGARETQYF. The CDR3 DNA follows: TGTGCCAGCAGTCGCCCGGGCGGGGGGGCCCGAGAGACCCAGTACTTC. The complete variable domain, with remaining parts taken from reference TRBV9 and TRBJ2-5, reads DSGVTQTPKHLITATGQRVTLRCSPRSGDLSVYWYQQSLDQGLQFLIQYYNGEERAKGNILERFSAQQFPDLHSELNLSSLELGDSALYFCASSRPGGGARETQYFGPGTRLLVL.